Presented here are 7 T cell receptor beta chains from one specimen sequenced in a study of blood T cell repertoires in COVID-19. TCRdb's table, derived via immunoSEQ multiplex PCR, lists solely in-frame clones and lacks some. The table includes 150,000 to 200,000 clones, 82% detected once. Sample: peripheral blood. These receptors were obtained from an older woman with COVID-19, enrolled during active disease.

The genes are TRBV6-6 and TRBJ2-5; 10 bases agree with TRBD1. The CDR3 runs 14 residues. Germline V gene data show CDR1 as MNHNY and CDR2 as SVGAGI (reference sequence). V lost 9 bases, J lost 3 bases, and 7 bases stayed unmatched. Written as DNA, the CDR3 is TGTGCCAGTATCACCGGGACAGGGGAAGAGACCCAGTACTTC. This codes for CASITGTGEETQYF.

The chain is built from TRBV9 and TRBJ2-5; 8 positions agree with TRBD2. There are 15 residues in the CDR3. Germline loops: CDR1 SGDLS, CDR2 YYNGEE. V lost 4 bases to trimming and J lost 4 bases; unmatched junction nucleotides: 9. The CDR3 is CASSLQGLVGETQYF. The CDR3 DNA reads TGTGCCAGCAGCCTACAGGGACTAGTGGGAGAGACCCAGTACTTC.

The gene calls are TRBV10-3 and TRBJ2-3; TRBD2 matches at 12 bases. The germline V gene encodes CDR1 ENHRY and CDR2 SYGVKD. The CDR3 extends over 17 amino acids. The V segment lost 0 bases and the J segment 4 bases; nucleotides outside the gene matches: 5. CDR3 coding DNA: TGTGCCATCAGTGAGTCGGCTAGCGGGGGGGCGGCAGATACGCAGTATTTT. Translation: CAISESASGGAADTQYF.

This sequence joins TRBV6-2 or TRBV6-3 and TRBJ1-1; TRBD1 agrees at 7 bases. The ends lost 4 bases at V and 4 bases at J; junction bases unmatched: 6. The CDR3 contains 14 residues. The V gene's germline CDR1 is MNHEY and CDR2 SVGEGT. The CDR3 loop reads CASSSHRGATEAFF. Written as DNA, the CDR3 is TGTGCCAGCAGTTCGCACAGGGGAGCCACTGAAGCTTTCTTT.

V gene TRBV27 combines with J gene TRBJ2-7; TRBD1 matches 7 bases. CDR1 MNHEY and CDR2 SMNVEV come from the germline V gene (reference sequence). The ends lost 1 base at V and 2 bases at J; junction bases unmatched: 8. The length of the CDR3 is 16 residues. CDR3 sequence: CASSLWAGTEAYEQYF. Here the CDR3 DNA reads TGTGCCAGCAGTTTATGGGCTGGGACAGAGGCCTACGAGCAGTACTTC.

V usage is TRBV2 and J usage is TRBJ2-2, with D perhaps TRBD1 (5 bases). The CDR3 totals 14 residues. The germline CDR1 and CDR2 sequences are SNHLY and FYNNEI. V was shortened by 7 bases and J by 5 bases, with 14 bases between the two germline ends. This chain's CDR3 is CASTPQGATGELFF. CDR3 DNA sequence: TGTGCCAGCACACCCCAGGGCGCTACCGGGGAGCTGTTTTTT.

The DNA of the CDR3 is TGTGCCACCTCACAGGGGGCAAACACTGAAGCTTTCTTT. It yields the protein CATSQGANTEAFF. The chain couples TRBV6-4 to TRBJ1-1, with 9 nucleotides matching TRBD1. V lost 10 bases to trimming and J lost 2 bases; unmatched junction nucleotides: 5. The CDR3 runs to 13 residues. Germline CDR1 and CDR2: MRHNA and SNTAGT.